Listed here are 25 T cell receptor beta chains from one sample, sequenced in a study of technical replicates of blood from a handful of donors. The assay was immunoSEQ multiplex PCR, and TCRdb's table has in-frame clones only and misses some. This repertoire shows 70,000 to 80,000 clones, 92% found once; its top ten account for around 0.42%. The sample was T cells isolated from PBMCs. These receptors all come from a human donor in good health.

V gene TRBV10-1 combines with J gene TRBJ2-1; 11 nucleotides match TRBD2. The germline CDR1 and CDR2 sequences are WNHNN and SYGVQD (reference sequence). CDR3 length: 16 residues. After removal of 0 bases from V and 12 bases from J, the junction contained 10 bases not matched to a gene. The CDR3 DNA follows: TGCGCCAGCAGTGAGTCAACTAGCGGGAGCCTACGGCGGCAGTTCTTC. Its translation: CASSESTSGSLRRQFF.

This clone was observed a single time. V and J are TRBV18 and TRBJ2-5; TRBD1 is a possible D gene (6 bases). The CDR3 totals 15 residues. Trimming cost V 2 bases and J 1 base, with 11 bases left between them. Per germline, CDR1 KGHSH and CDR2 LQKENI. CDR3: CASSPTRGGQETQYF. The CDR3 bases are TGTGCCAGCTCACCAACGAGAGGGGGCCAAGAGACCCAGTACTTC.

The chain employs TRBV6-1 and TRBJ1-4; 9 nucleotides agree with TRBD1. CDR1 and CDR2 from the germline V gene are MNHNS and SASEGT. V shed 4 bases and J 7 bases; nucleotides not matched to a gene: 10. There are 16 residues in the CDR3. Written as DNA, the CDR3 is TGTGCCAGCAGTGGAGAAAAGGGACAGGGAGGTGAAAAACTGTTTTTT. Its translation is CASSGEKGQGGEKLFF.

V is TRBV7-2 and J is TRBJ2-3; D possibly corresponds to TRBD2 (6 bases). CDR1 SGHTA and CDR2 FQGNSA come from the germline V gene. This CDR3 has 14 residues. V lost 5 bases, J lost 5 bases, and 14 bases lay in between. The CDR3 protein is CASSPGTYEDTQYF. Written as DNA, the CDR3 is TGTGCCAGCAGCCCCGGGACTTACGAAGATACGCAGTATTTT.

This rearrangement joins TRBV11-3 to TRBJ2-7; TRBD1 agrees at 7 bases. J lost 3 bases, V lost 6 bases, and 11 bases had no gene match. The germline gives CDR1 SGHNT, CDR2 YENEEA. CDR3 length: 15 residues. DNA of the CDR3: TGTGCCAGCAGTATCCTGGGACAGCCCTACTACGAGCAGTACTTC. Its protein is CASSILGQPYYEQYF. The full variable domain, rest sourced from reference TRBV11-3 and TRBJ2-7, is EAGVVQSPRYKIIEKKQPVAFWCNPISGHNTLYWYLQNLGQGPELLIRYENEEAVDDSQLPKDRFSAERLKGVDSTLKIQPAELGDSAVYLCASSILGQPYYEQYFGPGTRLTVT.

The chain joins TRBV2 to TRBJ1-1; possible D gene TRBD1, 5 bases. The CDR3 loop spans 12 amino acids. Germline-derived CDR1 and CDR2 are SNHLY and FYNNEI. Trimming left V 5 bases short and J 7 bases short, with 11 bases between. DNA of the CDR3: TGTGCCAGCAGTTATGACAGTCGTGAAGCTTTCTTT. The encoded protein is CASSYDSREAFF.

The chain links TRBV6-5 to TRBJ1-1, with unresolved D. Germline values: CDR1 MNHEY, CDR2 SVGAGI. The CDR3 is 11 residues long. With 9 bases removed from V and 2 bases from J, the gap between germline ends came to 7 bases. The DNA for the CDR3 is TGTGCCAGTCGTGTTAACACTGAAGCTTTCTTT. Translation: CASRVNTEAFF.

This clone appeared once. The genes are TRBV5-1 and TRBJ2-1, with 8 bases lining up with TRBD2. This CDR3 is 15 amino acids long. Germline V gene sequence: CDR1 SGHRS, CDR2 YFSETQ. The junction had 12 bases not matched to a gene; V was cut back by 4 bases and J by 9 bases. CDR3 coding DNA: TGCGCCAGCAGCAGATCTCAGCGGGAGAGCGGTGAGCAGTTCTTC. It is translated as CASSRSQRESGEQFF.

The V gene is TRBV10-3, the J gene TRBJ2-5; a weak D match, TRBD1 (5 bases). Looked up from germline, CDR1 is ENHRY and CDR2 is SYGVKD. CDR3 length: 11 residues. V gave up 7 bases and J gave up 5 bases, with 8 bases separating them. The chain's CDR3 is CAIKGSETQYF. CDR3 nucleotide sequence: TGTGCCATCAAGGGGTCGGAGACCCAGTACTTC.

The J gene is TRBJ1-1, the V gene TRBV19; no clear D. CDR1 is LNHDA, CDR2 SQIVND, per germline (reference sequence). With 5 bases removed from V and 1 base from J, the gap between germline ends came to 8 bases. The CDR3 covers 13 residues. In DNA form, the CDR3 reads TGTGCCAGTAGTGCCTCCAGGAACACTGAAGCTTTCTTT. Translated: CASSASRNTEAFF.

This chain links TRBV6-5 with TRBJ2-7, with D possibly being TRBD2 (6 bases). V shed 0 bases and J shed 0 bases, with 9 bases lying between them. The CDR3 runs 15 residues. Germline values: CDR1 MNHEY, CDR2 SVGAGI. The DNA of the CDR3 is TGTGCCAGCAGTTACTCTTGGACTACCTCCTACGAGCAGTACTTC. It encodes CASSYSWTTSYEQYF.

The CDR3 DNA is TGTGCCACAACCCTAGCGGGAATCTCCTACAATGAGCAGTTCTTC. Translating gives CATTLAGISYNEQFF. The chain combines TRBV6-5 with TRBJ2-1; 9 bases align to TRBD2. CDR1 is MNHEY and CDR2 is SVGAGI in the germline V gene. This CDR3 contains 15 residues. Trimming took 10 bases from V and 0 from J; bases not matched to a gene: 7.

The V gene is TRBV29-1, the J gene TRBJ2-7; weak D call: TRBD1 (6 bases). Germline lookup yields CDR1 SQVTM and CDR2 ANQGSEA. The ends were cut back, 7 bases at V and 2 bases at J, with 12 bases in the middle. This CDR3 is built from 12 residues. CDR3: CSARQATYEQYF. Written as DNA, the CDR3 is TGCAGCGCCCGACAGGCCACCTACGAGCAGTACTTC.

The gene calls are TRBV6-4 and TRBJ2-1; TRBD2 matches 7 bases. V lost 6 bases to trimming and J lost 5 bases; unmatched junction nucleotides: 16. Germline CDR1 MRHNA, CDR2 SNTAGT. The CDR3 is 17 residues long. The CDR3 nucleotides read TGTGCCAGCAGCCCACTCCCGGCGGGAGCGCTAAACAATGAGCAGTTCTTC. This sequence encodes CASSPLPAGALNNEQFF.

The chain links TRBV7-6 to TRBJ2-3, with 9 bases fitting TRBD2. The trim removed 5 bases at V and 3 bases at J, leaving 9 bases unmatched. CDR3 size: 16 residues. Germline V lookup: CDR1 SGHVS, CDR2 FNYEAQ. CDR3 amino acids: CASSQSGRSVTDTQYF. CDR3 bases: TGTGCCAGCAGCCAAAGCGGGAGGAGCGTGACAGATACGCAGTATTTT.

V and J are TRBV9 and TRBJ1-5; D may be TRBD1 (5 bases). This CDR3 has 16 amino acids. Germline CDR1 and CDR2: SGDLS and YYNGEE. V lost 0 bases and J 8 bases, leaving 18 bases between the germline ends. CDR3 region: CASSVEGCVGKEPQHF. Here the CDR3 DNA reads TGTGCCAGCAGCGTAGAGGGGTGCGTAGGGAAAGAGCCCCAGCATTTT.

This sequence joins TRBV5-4 and TRBJ2-7; TRBD2 matches 7 bases. CDR1 SGHNT and CDR2 YYREEE come from the germline V gene (reference sequence). The CDR3 totals 15 residues. Trimming took 4 bases from V and 5 from J; bases not matched to a gene: 12. Here the CDR3 DNA reads TGTGCCAGCAGCACATGGAGCGGGATAAGGGACGAGCAGTACTTC. The encoded protein is CASSTWSGIRDEQYF.

This clone was seen just once. The rearrangement uses TRBV6-5 and TRBJ1-3; D uncertain. This CDR3 has 14 amino acids. V was cut by 6 bases and J by 0 bases, with 9 bases left in between. The germline V gene encodes CDR1 MNHEY and CDR2 SVGAGI. The CDR3 DNA reads TGTGCCAGCAGCCCTAATTTCTCTGGAAACACCATATATTTT. Protein: CASSPNFSGNTIYF.

This chain joins TRBV29-1 and TRBJ1-1, with a tentative D call TRBD1 (6 bases). Germline V gives CDR1 SQVTM, CDR2 ANQGSEA. Trimming pared 2 bases from V and 4 bases from J, leaving 11 bases between. The CDR3 runs 13 residues. CDR3 in amino acids: CSVEQGGGTEAFF. In DNA form, the CDR3 reads TGCAGCGTTGAACAGGGAGGGGGCACTGAAGCTTTCTTT.

The gene calls are TRBV18 and TRBJ1-5; 8 bases are a match to TRBD1. The J segment lost 6 bases and the V segment lost 3 bases, leaving 4 bases of the junction unmatched. CDR3 length equals 14 residues. CDR1 KGHSH and CDR2 LQKENI come from the germline V gene. The CDR3 sequence: CASSPETGVQPQHF. The CDR3, as DNA: TGTGCCAGCTCACCTGAGACAGGGGTTCAGCCCCAGCATTTT. The whole variable domain, filled in from reference TRBV18 and TRBJ1-5, reads NAGVMQNPRHLVRRRGQEARLRCSPMKGHSHVYWYRQLPEEGLKFMVYLQKENIIDESGMPKERFSAEFPKEGPSILRIQQVVRGDSAAYFCASSPETGVQPQHFGDGTRLSIL.

V is TRBV7-2 and J is TRBJ1-1; D is possibly TRBD1 (6 bases). Germline values: CDR1 SGHTA, CDR2 FQGNSA. The CDR3 sequence is 13 residues long. V was pared by 8 bases and J by 11 bases, with 21 bases between. For the CDR3, the DNA is TGTGCCAGCTCGTCGACAGGCCAGCTTCGGGCTTTCTTT. Its translation is CASSSTGQLRAFF.

This chain joins TRBV9 and TRBJ1-2; TRBD1 matches at 7 bases. This CDR3 comprises 15 residues. J lost 5 bases, V lost 0 bases, and 7 bases had no gene match. Per germline, CDR1 SGDLS and CDR2 YYNGEE. CDR3 residues: CASSVDWDSRYGYTF. The CDR3 region has the DNA TGTGCCAGCAGCGTAGACTGGGACAGCCGTTATGGCTACACCTTC.

The rearrangement uses TRBV30 and TRBJ1-1; weak D call: TRBD1 (6 bases). Germline V gene sequence: CDR1 GTSNPN, CDR2 SVGIG (reference sequence). V was trimmed by 5 bases and J by 3 bases, leaving 13 bases between them. This CDR3 contains 13 residues. The CDR3 loop reads CAWDRGGDTEAFF. The CDR3, as DNA: TGTGCCTGGGATAGAGGGGGTGACACTGAAGCTTTCTTT.

This chain connects TRBV19 to TRBJ1-4; D is ambiguous. V gave up 6 bases and J gave up 7 bases, with 12 bases separating them. Germline V gives CDR1 LNHDA, CDR2 SQIVND (reference sequence). The CDR3 runs to 13 residues. CDR3 amino acids: CASSSSAGEKLFF. The DNA for the CDR3 is TGTGCCAGTAGCAGCAGTGCGGGTGAAAAACTGTTTTTT.

The chain joins TRBV9 to TRBJ2-7; D is ambiguous. V lost 2 bases and J 0 bases, leaving 12 bases between the germline ends. Germline V gene data show CDR1 as SGDLS and CDR2 as YYNGEE. This CDR3 is 15 amino acids long. CDR3 amino acids: CASSVDGLASYEQYF. The CDR3 DNA reads as TGTGCCAGCAGCGTCGATGGTTTAGCCTCCTACGAGCAGTACTTC.